This record concerns one TCR beta chain sequence. No cognate antigen has been identified for it. No base qualities exist here, and no much larger clone lies one base off it. The sample belongs to a study of blood T cells in healthy people across ages (dated by TCRdb to 2014 to 2015). Regarding the study in general: In model experiments, roughly one uniquely barcoded TCR beta cDNA molecule per two T cells was captured by template switching. Two additional independent replicas of 1 million unique cDNA reads from the same blood draw were analyzed for two donors (one aged 18 to 30 and one aged 80 or older). Donors were grouped into four age groups: young (average roughly 16 years), middle-aged (39), aged (62) and long-lived (about 90). Using deep sequencing normalized with unique cDNA molecular identifiers, the study measured how TCR beta repertoire diversity changes with age.

Systemically healthy Caucasian individuals from Russia, 39 in total and aged about 6 to 90 years, were included as donors. Each donor gave ten milliliters of peripheral blood, collected into EDTA-treated Vacutainer tubes. PBMCs were isolated by Ficoll-Paque density-gradient centrifugation, with at least 7 million obtained per sample. Total RNA was extracted from PBMCs with Trizol reagent, with at least 5.5 micrograms obtained per sample. The percentages of naive CD45RAhigh/CD27high T cells were determined by flow cytometry on a PBMC aliquot from every donor. Study-level results and caveats: As age increased, observed TCR beta diversity per million T cells dropped in a roughly linear way, and a significant reduction was already evident by age roughly 36. The CMV infection status of donors was not known, potentially confounding age-related changes in expanded clonotypes. A strong correlation was found between observed TCR beta diversity and the percentage of naive T cells measured by flow cytometry. Compared with the aged group, the long-lived group had more naive CD4+ T cells, fewer expanded clones and increased TCR diversity, a pattern suggesting age selection. Since profiling was done on bulk unsorted PBMCs, naive and antigen-experienced compartments could not be conclusively compared. Estimates of total diversity based on one million sequenced T cells were regarded as lower bounds and as underestimates.

CDR3 length: 13 amino acids, cysteine to phenylalanine. Of the read, only the CDR3 DNA is kept; its 39 bases are in frame from base 1. CDR1 and CDR2 were assigned from the germline V gene as SGHDT and YYEEEE. V is pruned by 4 bases and J by 7 bases, leaving 7 bases of the junction without a gene match. Library method: 5' RACE. These reads were obtained on an Illumina HiSeq 2500. The second PCR ran for roughly 6 to 11 cycles and used a J-beta primer mix along with a sample-barcoded 5' primer. A template-switch 5' adaptor carrying 12 random nucleotides introduced a unique molecular identifier onto each TCR beta cDNA molecule. Each sample yielded at least 2.5 million CDR3-containing paired-end reads. First-strand cDNA synthesis was performed from all RNA using the Mint cDNA synthesis kit, with priming by a TRBC-specific oligonucleotide. Following uracil-DNA glycosylase treatment, all cDNA underwent a first 18-cycle PCR with the universal primers M1SS and BC2_uni_R. The source study handled its data this way. For normalization, 1 million high-quality reads, each with a distinct molecular identifier, were randomly selected from each sample. Reads with shared molecular identifiers were discarded instead of being binned into consensus sequences. CDR3 identification, clonotype clustering and error correction used MiTCR with a Q25 quality threshold and the strictest error-elimination algorithm. A nonparametric unseen species model using Euler transformation provided a lower-bound estimate of total TCR beta diversity. TCRdb trimmed public reads at Q25 via fastp, called clones via MiXCR and kept in-frame beta chains. Under each unique CDR3 protein, matching rows form one entry showing the most common genes and DNA. These V and J calls rely on TCRdb rather than the paper's analysis. For this sample the table gives over 500,000 distinct CDR3 sequences, of which about 25% were detected only once. The top ten clones comprise over 3.5% of the sample.

The sample also formed part of further work on T cells of mothers and their children. From that second study: The donors were nine systemically healthy Caucasian individuals, made up of three mothers and their six children. cDNA synthesis consumed the entire amount of extracted RNA, loaded at 1.5 ug RNA in each 15 ul reaction. Sample barcodes and 2-4 random nucleotides were added via the M1S primer in the second PCR. Over 8.5 million TCR beta CDR3 reads were obtained for each mother, and 2.5 million to 3 million reads were obtained for each child. Thymic selection similarly shapes TCR recombination output in related and unrelated pairs, with minor effect from inherited differences. Normalized repertoire overlap was always slightly but never significantly higher in related than unrelated mother-child pairs. No persistent microchimeric T cell clones were found, with a detection sensitivity of approximately 95 clones per million clonotypes. To look for features that set related mother-child pairs apart from unrelated individuals, the researchers ran deep NGS to compare the TCR beta repertoires of mothers and children. The mean age was roughly 40 +/- 4 years for the mothers and approximately 11 +/- 4 years for the children. After adapter ligation with NEBNext reagents, the libraries were sequenced on Illumina HiSeq 2000 with 100+100 nt paired-end reads. To avoid cross-contamination, the mother libraries and the child libraries were prepared a month apart and sequenced in separate runs. Each donor had between about 450,000 and 2,200,000 distinct TCR beta clonotypes identified. Naive TCR beta clonotypes were estimated from low-frequency clonotypes matched to each donor's FACS-determined naive share, without sorting.

Sequenced material: blood. The sequence derives from a boy between 2 and 15 years old in good health. The chain employs TRBV5-6 and TRBJ2-7, with TRBD1 identical over 8 junction bases. The CDR3 region reads CASSPDRAEEQYF. The DNA sequence is given as TGTGCCAGCAGCCCGGACAGGGCTGAAGAGCAGTACTTC.